The source of this T cell receptor (beta chain) is a study of CXCR4 blockade with PD-1 therapy in pancreatic cancer. Germline CDR1 reads SGDLS; CDR2 reads YYNGEE. V was pared by 5 bases and J by 7 bases, with 22 bases between. The CDR3 is made up of 15 amino acids. Within the sample, this clone is medium-sized (0.01 to 0.1%). Here immunoSEQ multiplex PCR was the method, and the copy in TCRdb shows in-frame clones only, minus some. The data contain around 1,700 clones, roughly 36% of them singletons. The source of this sequence is a human donor with pancreatic ductal adenocarcinoma. This chain links TRBV9 with TRBJ2-7, with a possible D match to TRBD1 (6 bases). The sample was tumor tissue. CDR3 sequence: CASSPPTGSAIEQYF. The CDR3 nucleotides are TGTGCCAGCAGTCCACCGACAGGATCCGCTATTGAGCAGTACTTC.